The 10 T cell receptor beta chains reported below all come from one sample, sequenced in a study of cytomegalovirus exposure and HLA in healthy donors. PCR used 60 Vbeta primers and 13 Jbeta primers. Clones were read by immunoSEQ multiplex PCR, and TCRdb kept only the in-frame ones, dropping some. The profile covers about 90,000 clones, with approximately 70% appearing a single time and over 12% taken by the ten largest. Material for sequencing was PBMCs. The source is a woman aged 50 to 65 in good health and CMV-seropositive.

The chain combines TRBV28 with TRBJ2-1, with 9 bases aligning to TRBD1. Germline CDR1 reads MDHEN; CDR2 reads SYDVKM. The CDR3 runs to 13 residues. The V segment lost 6 bases and the J segment 4 bases; nucleotides outside the gene matches: 1. This chain's CDR3 is CASRGTGYNEQFF. The DNA of the CDR3 is TGTGCCAGCAGGGGGACAGGGTACAATGAGCAGTTCTTC.

The chain recombines TRBV7-9 with TRBJ2-7; 8 bases match TRBD1. V lost 4 bases to trimming and J lost 3 bases; unmatched junction nucleotides: 8. CDR3 length equals 15 residues. The germline V gene has CDR1 SEHNR and CDR2 FQNEAQ (reference sequence). CDR3 nucleotides: TGTGCCAGCAGCTCCGGACAGGGCAGGGGCTACGAGCAGTACGTC. It specifies CASSSGQGRGYEQYV.

This clone was recorded a few times. The chain combines TRBV4-2 with TRBJ2-7; 7 bases fit TRBD2. Germline-derived CDR1 and CDR2 are LGHNA and YNFKEQ. V shed 0 bases, J shed 3 bases, and the junction held 8 bases outside the gene matches. This CDR3 is built from 16 residues. CDR3: CASSQEFGRTNYEQYF. CDR3 DNA sequence: TGTGCCAGCAGCCAAGAATTCGGGAGGACTAACTACGAGCAGTACTTC.

The count of this clone is one. One junction end disagrees with the germline gene, perhaps due to a read error. This sequence joins TRBV7-6 and TRBJ2-5; D is ambiguous. Per germline, CDR1 SGHVS and CDR2 FNYEAQ. This CDR3 comprises 11 residues. This CDR3 is CASSNQETQYF. DNA for the CDR3: TGTGCCAGCTCGAACCAGGAGACCCAGTACTTC.

Concerning this clone: Other nucleotide sequences in the sample specify the same CDR3. The chain links TRBV28 to TRBJ1-3; possible D gene TRBD1, 5 bases. The germline V gene has CDR1 MDHEN and CDR2 SYDVKM. V was clipped by 3 bases and J by 0 bases, with 9 bases between them. This CDR3 contains 15 residues. Written as DNA, the CDR3 is TGTGCCAGCAGTTTTCCCGGGGGCTCTGGAAACACCATATATTTT. This sequence encodes CASSFPGGSGNTIYF.

The chain is built from TRBV6-4 and TRBJ1-5; 9 bases match TRBD1. The CDR3 has 19 residues. CDR1 and CDR2 (germline): MRHNA, SNTAGT. The J segment lost 0 bases and the V segment lost 4 bases, leaving 13 bases of the junction unmatched. CDR3 sequence (DNA): TGTGCCAGCAGTGCATTACCGGGACAGGGTTATTATAGCAATCAGCCCCAGCATTTT. Amino acid sequence: CASSALPGQGYYSNQPQHF.

This chain joins TRBV28 and TRBJ2-5, with a possible D match to TRBD2 (6 bases). The CDR3 spans 13 residues. The ends were cut back, 5 bases at V and 5 bases at J, with 12 bases in the middle. The V gene's germline CDR1 is MDHEN and CDR2 SYDVKM. The CDR3 sequence is CASSLPGRETQYF. CDR3 sequence (DNA): TGTGCCAGCAGTCTGCCTGGGAGGGAGACCCAGTACTTC.

This clone was seen a handful of times. The gene calls are TRBV7-3 and TRBJ1-4, with 7 bases identical to TRBD1. V dropped 6 bases and J dropped 4; count of bases not matched to a gene: 8. From germline, CDR1 is SGHTA and CDR2 FQGTGA. The CDR3 is 15 residues long. Written as DNA, the CDR3 is TGTGCCAGCAGTAGACGGACAGGACTTAATGAAAAACTGTTTTTT. Amino acids: CASSRRTGLNEKLFF.

The chain recombines TRBV5-1 with TRBJ2-3, with 7 bases matching TRBD1. V was pared by 3 bases and J by 1 base, with 2 bases of the junction left unmatched. The CDR3 length is 14 residues. The germline V gene encodes CDR1 SGHRS and CDR2 YFSETQ. This CDR3 is CASSSGQGTDTQYF. The CDR3 bases are TGCGCCAGCAGCTCCGGACAGGGCACAGATACGCAGTATTTT. The variable domain in full, completed from reference TRBV5-1 and TRBJ2-3, reads KAGVTQTPRYLIKTRGQQVTLSCSPISGHRSVSWYQQTPGQGLQFLFEYFSETQRNKGNFPGRFSGRQFSNSRSEMNVSTLELGDSALYLCASSSGQGTDTQYFGPGTRLTVL.

The rearrangement links TRBV7-2 to TRBJ2-3, with TRBD2 matching over 7 bases. The CDR3 covers 18 residues. Germline V gene lookup returns CDR1 SGHTA and CDR2 FQGNSA. Losses at the gene ends were 2 bases for V and 4 bases for J; bases not matched to a gene: 15. The CDR3 coding sequence is TGTGCCAGCAGCTTAACTAATTGGCGGGAGACGGAATCAGATACGCAGTATTTT. Protein product: CASSLTNWRETESDTQYF.